The sequence of this T cell receptor beta chain was determined in a study of blood T cells in healthy people across ages. Notes on the study in general: Age advanced and TCR beta diversity per million T cells fell, roughly linearly.

Notes on this clonotype: Its antigen is currently unknown.

The CDR3 sequence is 15 residues long. V was trimmed by 3 bases and J by 3 bases, leaving 15 bases between them. Germline V lookup: CDR1 MGHRA, CDR2 YSYEKL. Next came a second PCR, run for about 7 to 11 cycles, which used a sample-barcoded 5' primer along with a J-beta primer mix. TCRdb processed the 5' RACE reads anew with MiXCR; each CDR3 protein has one entry. This sample carries 600,000 to 1,000,000 distinct CDR3 sequences, 25% of them seen once, and the ten largest clones take approximately 3.7%. No fewer than 7 million PBMCs went into each sample. In addition, the sample was reused for a study of T cells of mothers and their children. That source adds: The donor cohort consisted of three healthy Caucasian mothers and their six children.

The rearrangement uses TRBV4-1 and TRBJ2-7; tentatively, D is TRBD1 (6 bases). This TCR was sampled from a boy aged 5-17 years in good health. What was sequenced was blood. The CDR3 region is CASSQEPRGHYEQYF. The CDR3 DNA reads TGCGCCAGCAGCCAGGAACCCAGGGGCCACTACGAGCAGTACTTC.